This record covers a single T cell receptor (beta chain). The CDR3 totals 17 residues. The V gene end was trimmed by 2 bases and the J gene end by 2 bases; junction bases not matched to a gene: 3. CDR1 SGDLS and CDR2 YYNGEE come from the germline V gene. The sample originates from a study of blood T cell repertoires in COVID-19. Only in-frame clones appear in the TCRdb table, and some are missing; sequencing was by immunoSEQ multiplex PCR. The table lists 95,000 or so clones, more than 70% of them singletons. Sequencing used peripheral blood. This receptor was identified in a human donor in a cohort sampled during active COVID-19. The chain joins TRBV9 to TRBJ2-3; 15 nucleotides agree with TRBD2. The DNA for the CDR3 is TGTGCCAGCAGCGTGGGACTAGCGGGGGGTTACACAGATACGCAGTATTTT. This gives the protein CASSVGLAGGYTDTQYF.